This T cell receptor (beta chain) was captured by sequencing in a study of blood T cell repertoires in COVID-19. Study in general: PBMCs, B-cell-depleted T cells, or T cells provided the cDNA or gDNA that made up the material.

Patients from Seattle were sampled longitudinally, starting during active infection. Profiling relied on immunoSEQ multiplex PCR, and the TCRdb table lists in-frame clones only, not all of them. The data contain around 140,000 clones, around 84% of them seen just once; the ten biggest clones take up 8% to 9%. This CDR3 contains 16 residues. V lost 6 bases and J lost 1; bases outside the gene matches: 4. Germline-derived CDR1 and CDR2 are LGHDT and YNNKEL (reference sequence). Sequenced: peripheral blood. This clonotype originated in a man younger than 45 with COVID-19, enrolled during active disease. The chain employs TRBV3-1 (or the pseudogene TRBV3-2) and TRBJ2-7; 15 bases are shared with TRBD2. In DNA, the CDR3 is TGTGCCAGCAGACTCGGACTAGCGGGAGGGTCCTACGAGCAGTACTTC. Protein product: CASRLGLAGGSYEQYF.